This T cell receptor (beta chain) was identified in a study of cytomegalovirus exposure and HLA in healthy donors. General observations from the study: TCR beta V- and J-gene trimming, according to a later analysis, was linked to a missense DCLRE1C variant. Some TCR beta chains (approximately 180 of them) were listed as cytomegalovirus-associated.

In the PCR, 60 Vbeta and 13 Jbeta primers were used. The table came from immunoSEQ multiplex PCR; TCRdb's copy has only in-frame clones and leaves some out. The sample shows 140,000 or so clones, roughly 9.4% of them seen only once. The CDR3 spans 16 residues. Germline V gene data show CDR1 as SEHNR and CDR2 as FQNEAQ (reference sequence). Trimming took 1 base from V and 5 from J; bases not matched to a gene: 7. A few counts support this clone. What it recognizes is unknown. Material for sequencing was PBMCs. The receptor was derived from a male donor in good health and CMV-seronegative. The gene calls are TRBV7-9 and TRBJ2-5, with 10 nucleotides matching TRBD2. CDR3 region: CASSLVVLAGEETQYF. DNA of the CDR3: TGTGCCAGCAGCTTAGTAGTGCTAGCGGGAGAGGAGACCCAGTACTTC.